This T cell receptor beta chain is drawn from a study of chemoradiotherapy in HPV16-positive cancers (dated by TCRdb to the early 2020s). Regarding the complete study: Using functional T-cell assays on cells from a couple of HPV16-positive patients, the researchers defined candidate HPV-specific T-cell clones and common TCR motifs. Next, the candidate HPV-specific TCRs and motifs were followed in TCR repertoires from around 93 patients with HPV-related cancers. The study asked whether T-cell immunity against the HPV oncoproteins E6 and E7 changes during chemoradiotherapy and whether it affects survival. Points the paper makes about the study in general: The functional definition of HPV-specific T cells was derived from only two HPV16-positive patients, and the survival association was reported for HPV16-positive patients. Expansion of candidate HPV-specific clones and E7-related TCR motifs was observed in the tumor microenvironment during treatment, whereas no such expansion was observed for non-HPV-specific T cells. In HPV16-positive patients, expansion of HPV-responsive T cells during chemoradiotherapy was found to be associated with improved recurrence-free survival.

CDR1 and CDR2 were assigned from the germline V gene (reference sequence) as MNHEY and SMNVEV. There are 16 amino acids in the CDR3, from cysteine to phenylalanine inclusive. Only the CDR3 DNA stays, 48 bases, in frame from base 1. The junction shows trimming of 0 bases on V and 5 bases on J, plus 11 bases between the germline ends. Repertoires were sampled repeatedly over the course of chemoradiotherapy, so clonal expansion could be followed in the tumor microenvironment. Notes on this clone: Its cognate antigen has yet to be identified. Per-base quality was not reported, and no clone a single base away is much larger than it.

Library generation was performed with the immunoSEQ multiplex PCR assay. This is the immuneACCESS table as TCRdb keeps it, with only in-frame sequences that have V and J called. A part of the clones is gone; compared with another copy, unresolved V genes explain less than half, and the rest is unexplained. The sample contains some 20,000 clones, approximately 80% of them found a single time. In total, the top ten clones hold around 3.7% of the sample. The sequence was collected from a human donor with HPV-associated anogenital cancer. The V and J segments used are TRBV27 and TRBJ1-6; there is no confident call for the D gene. Sequenced material: blood, taken from a patient who underwent chemoradiotherapy. The CDR3 protein: CASSLSTDLNNSPLHF. The sequence in DNA is TGTGCCAGCAGTTTATCAACAGACCTTAATAATTCACCCCTCCACTTT.